The 23 T cell receptor beta chains presented below share a single source sample, sequenced in a study of blood T cells in healthy people across ages. A second 7 to 11 cycle PCR used barcoded and J-beta primers. TCRdb redid the calling of the 5' RACE reads with MiXCR, one entry per CDR3 protein. The sample consists of approximately 810,000 distinct CDR3 sequences, around 30% of them appearing once. Sequenced sample: blood. All receptors come from a woman aged 80 or over in good health.

There are many counts of this clonotype. J is TRBJ2-1 and V is TRBV4-3; possible D gene TRBD1, 5 bases. V lost 0 bases, J lost 12 bases, and 12 bases lay in between. Germline CDR1 is LGHNA and CDR2 is YSLEER. The CDR3 extends over 13 amino acids. In DNA, the CDR3 is TGCGCCAGCAGCCAAGATCACAGGACGGGGCAGTTCTTC. Amino acid sequence: CASSQDHRTGQFF.

V and J are TRBV12-3 or TRBV12-4 and TRBJ2-3, with a weak D call TRBD1 (5 bases). V lost 7 bases and J 0 bases, leaving 11 bases between the germline ends. The CDR3 length is 14 residues. The CDR3 region is CASTNRGSTDTQYF. The CDR3, as DNA: TGTGCCAGCACCAATAGGGGTAGCACAGATACGCAGTATTTT.

J is TRBJ2-1 and V is TRBV12-3 or TRBV12-4; D gene uncertain. The CDR3 covers 16 residues. Trimming left V 5 bases short and J 0 bases short, with 14 bases between. The chain's CDR3 is CASSASKRSSYNEQFF. In DNA, the CDR3 is TGTGCCAGCAGTGCGTCAAAGCGCAGCTCCTACAATGAGCAGTTCTTC.

In the case of this clonotype: The junction does not match germline at one end; this may be a read error. The gene calls are TRBV10-1 and TRBJ2-5, with unresolved D. The CDR3 is 14 residues long. CDR1 WNHNN and CDR2 SYGVQD come from the germline V gene (reference sequence). As DNA, the CDR3 is TGCGCCGGCAGTGAGTTGACGAACCAAGAGACCCAGTACTTC. Translation: CAGSELTNQETQYF.

Ten or more counts support this clonotype. The DNA of the CDR3 is TGTGCCAGCAGCCCTTTTCTATGGGAGACCCAGTACTTC. Protein: CASSPFLWETQYF. The chain links TRBV3-1 to TRBJ2-5; D is unresolved. This CDR3 contains 13 residues. Germline V gene lookup returns CDR1 LGHDT and CDR2 YNNKEL (reference sequence). The V and J ends lost 4 bases and 5 bases respectively, with 11 bases between them.

This clonotype was recorded a few times. The chain is built from TRBV6-2 or TRBV6-3 and TRBJ2-7; 7 bases line up with TRBD2. The V segment lost 6 bases and the J segment 4 bases; nucleotides outside the gene matches: 9. Looked up from germline, CDR1 is MNHEY and CDR2 is SVGEGT. The CDR3 spans 14 residues. CDR3: CASRSELGLYEQYF. In DNA, the CDR3 is TGTGCCAGCAGATCTGAATTGGGACTATACGAGCAGTACTTC.

This clonotype came up many times. This sequence joins TRBV5-1 and TRBJ2-3; no clear D gene. The V gene's germline CDR1 is SGHRS and CDR2 YFSETQ. The CDR3 loop spans 13 amino acids. V lost 2 bases, J lost 2 bases, and 6 bases lay in between. Here the CDR3 DNA reads TGCGCCAGCAGCTTACAGCTCACAGATACGCAGTATTTT. Translation: CASSLQLTDTQYF.

The chain uses TRBV5-1 and TRBJ1-2; unclear D gene. CDR1 and CDR2 from the germline V gene are SGHRS and YFSETQ. The CDR3 is 14 residues long. V lost 5 bases and J lost 4, with 15 bases in between. As DNA, the CDR3 is TGCGCCAGCAGTCCCGGGAGAGCGTTCTATGGCTACACCTTC. As protein: CASSPGRAFYGYTF. The full variable domain, rest sourced from reference TRBV5-1 and TRBJ1-2, is KAGVTQTPRYLIKTRGQQVTLSCSPISGHRSVSWYQQTPGQGLQFLFEYFSETQRNKGNFPGRFSGRQFSNSRSEMNVSTLELGDSALYLCASSPGRAFYGYTFGSGTRLTVV.

In this sample, this clonotype turned up many times. DNA of the CDR3: TGCGCCAGCAGCTTGGACGGAGGGAACAGGGCTAACTATGGCTACACCTTC. Residues: CASSLDGGNRANYGYTF. The chain has TRBV5-1 and TRBJ1-2, with D possibly being TRBD1 (6 bases). The CDR3 length is 17 residues. Trimming stripped 0 bases from V and 0 bases from J, with 15 bases between. Germline V lookup: CDR1 SGHRS, CDR2 YFSETQ.

The V and J genes are TRBV5-6 and TRBJ2-1; 9 bases align to TRBD1. This CDR3 spans 16 amino acids. J lost 3 bases, V lost 2 bases, and 6 bases had no gene match. Germline lookup yields CDR1 SGHDT and CDR2 YYEEEE. CDR3 DNA: TGTGCCAGCAGCTTTGGGTCGGGACAGGGCTACAATGAGCAGTTCTTC. The encoded protein is CASSFGSGQGYNEQFF. Full variable domain (outside the CDR3, taken from reference TRBV5-6 and TRBJ2-1): DAGVTQSPTHLIKTRGQQVTLRCSPKSGHDTVSWYQQALGQGPQFIFQYYEEEERQRGNFPDRFSGHQFPNYSSELNVNALLLGDSALYLCASSFGSGQGYNEQFFGPGTRLTVL.

The chain has TRBV12-3 or TRBV12-4 and TRBJ1-3, with no clear D. This CDR3 is built from 12 residues. V lost 8 bases and J 8 bases, leaving 13 bases between the germline ends. DNA for the CDR3: TGTGCCAGCGGAGGCGCCGGGGACACCATATATTTT. Its translation is CASGGAGDTIYF.

This clonotype was seen many times. CDR3 in amino acids: CAGTHPRGQYF. Written as DNA, the CDR3 is TGTGCCGGGACCCACCCGAGAGGGCAGTACTTC. The chain is built from TRBV5-7 and TRBJ2-5, with D tentatively TRBD1 or TRBD2 (5 bases each). Being an ORF, TRBV5-7 has a function that is uncertain. V dropped 10 bases and J dropped 11 bases, with 18 bases sitting between them. The CDR3 loop spans 11 amino acids.

This clonotype was seen a few times. The V call is TRBV2, the J call TRBJ2-3; TRBD2 agrees at 13 bases. CDR3 length equals 15 residues. Germline CDR1 reads SNHLY; CDR2 reads FYNNEI. V shed 6 bases, J shed 4 bases, and the junction held 4 bases outside the gene matches. The CDR3 spells CASRLAGGRADTQYF. The CDR3 DNA sequence: TGTGCCAGCAGACTAGCGGGGGGGCGCGCAGATACGCAGTATTTT.

This clonotype has at least ten counts. This sequence joins TRBV21-1 and TRBJ2-7; whether TRBD1, the table's D call, matches the DNA was not checked. TRBV21-1 is a documented pseudogene. The CDR3 is made up of 15 amino acids. The CDR3 spells CASSPLMGTGVEQYF. CDR3 sequence (DNA): TGTGCCAGCAGTCCACTAATGGGGACAGGGGTCGAGCAGTACTTC.

The rearrangement links TRBV24-1 to TRBJ2-3; 7 nucleotides match TRBD1. This CDR3 has 16 residues. With 10 bases clipped from V and 5 bases from J, the junction kept 17 bases outside the gene matches. Germline V gene sequence: CDR1 KGHDR, CDR2 SFDVKD. CDR3 in DNA: TGTGCCACTAGTAGGACAGGCTACGGGGTGGGAGATACGCAGTATTTT. Amino acid sequence: CATSRTGYGVGDTQYF.

This sequence joins TRBV7-2 and TRBJ2-1; no reliable D call. Looked up from germline, CDR1 is SGHTA and CDR2 is FQGNSA. This CDR3 region has 14 residues. V was shortened by 6 bases and J by 5 bases, with 14 bases between the two germline ends. CDR3 loop: CASSDGFGHNEQFF. Written as DNA, the CDR3 is TGTGCCAGCAGTGACGGGTTCGGTCACAATGAGCAGTTCTTC.

This clonotype was counted ten times or more. This chain connects TRBV2 to TRBJ2-1; 9 bases fit TRBD2. Germline V gene sequence: CDR1 SNHLY, CDR2 FYNNEI. The CDR3 runs to 15 residues. V lost 6 bases and J lost 4; bases outside the gene matches: 7. This CDR3 is CASRLGGGVYNEQFF. CDR3 DNA: TGTGCCAGCAGATTGGGCGGGGGGGTATACAATGAGCAGTTCTTC.

The CDR3 DNA reads TGTGCCAGCAGTTTTAAGACCCCCCTTTACAATGAGCAGTACTTC. Translating it yields CASSFKTPLYNEQYF. The rearrangement uses TRBV27 and TRBJ2-7; D uncertain. The CDR3 contains 15 residues. CDR1 is MNHEY and CDR2 is SMNVEV in the germline V gene (reference sequence). V lost 3 bases and J 7 bases, leaving 19 bases between the germline ends.

The V and J genes are TRBV4-3 and TRBJ2-3; D gene ambiguous. Looked up from germline, CDR1 is LGHNA and CDR2 is YSLEER. With 0 bases removed from V and 4 bases from J, the gap between germline ends came to 8 bases. The CDR3 has 14 amino acids. Here the CDR3 reads CASSQERAPDTQYF. As DNA, the CDR3 is TGCGCCAGCAGCCAAGAAAGGGCGCCAGATACGCAGTATTTT.

A few counts support this clonotype. The V and J genes are TRBV4-3 and TRBJ1-5; TRBD1 aligns across 7 bases. The V gene's germline CDR1 is LGHNA and CDR2 YSLEER. The V gene end was trimmed by 2 bases and the J gene end by 5 bases; junction bases not matched to a gene: 15. The CDR3 totals 18 residues. As DNA, the CDR3 is TGCGCCAGCAGCCAAAAACCGGACCGGGACAGCGTACATCAGCCCCAGCATTTT. It codes for CASSQKPDRDSVHQPQHF.

This clonotype was recorded many times. This chain links TRBV5-4 with TRBJ1-2; D remains unclear. The CDR3 has 13 residues. The V and J ends lost 0 bases and 3 bases respectively, with 6 bases between them. CDR1 and CDR2 (germline): SGHNT, YYREEE (reference sequence). CDR3 protein: CASSLDSHYGYTF. CDR3 nucleotides: TGTGCCAGCAGCTTGGACAGCCACTATGGCTACACCTTC.

The V gene is TRBV12-3 or TRBV12-4, the J gene TRBJ1-5, with a tentative D call TRBD1 (5 bases). This CDR3 region has 15 residues. The ends were cut back, 7 bases at V and 3 bases at J, with 16 bases in the middle. The CDR3 spells CASKDGGANNQPQHF. As DNA, the CDR3 is TGTGCCAGCAAAGATGGGGGAGCCAACAATCAGCCCCAGCATTTT.

This clonotype was detected ten times or more. The chain combines TRBV7-9 with TRBJ1-1; TRBD1 is a possible D gene (6 bases). Trimming took off 3 bases at V and 1 base at J, with 9 bases between the two ends. There are 14 residues in the CDR3. The germline gives CDR1 SEHNR, CDR2 FQNEAQ (reference sequence). DNA for the CDR3: TGTGCCAGCAGCTTGGGGGGACAGAACACTGAAGCTTTCTTT. It specifies CASSLGGQNTEAFF.